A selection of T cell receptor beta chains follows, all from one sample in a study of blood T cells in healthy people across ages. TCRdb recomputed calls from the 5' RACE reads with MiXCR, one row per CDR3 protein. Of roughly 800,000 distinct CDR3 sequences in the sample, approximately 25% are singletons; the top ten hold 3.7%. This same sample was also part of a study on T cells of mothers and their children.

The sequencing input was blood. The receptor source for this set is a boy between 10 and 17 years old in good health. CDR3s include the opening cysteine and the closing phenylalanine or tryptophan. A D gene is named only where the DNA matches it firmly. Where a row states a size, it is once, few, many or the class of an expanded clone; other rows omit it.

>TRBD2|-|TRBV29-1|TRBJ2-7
TGCAGCGTGATTGGCGGGAGGGTCCACGAGCAGTACTTC
CSVIGGRVHEQYF
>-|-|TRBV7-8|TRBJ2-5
TGTGCCAGCAGCTTAGACTTGGGGGCCTCTGGGACCCAGTACTTC
CASSLDLGASGTQYF
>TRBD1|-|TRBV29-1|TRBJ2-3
TGCAGCGTTGGGATGCGGGACAGGGGGACAGATACGCAGTATTTT
CSVGMRDRGTDTQYF
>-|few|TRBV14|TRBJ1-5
TGTGCCAGCAGCCAAGATCGGATTGGCAGGAGACCCAATCAGCCCCAGCATTTT
CASSQDRIGRRPNQPQHF
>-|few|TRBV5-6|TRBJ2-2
TGTGCCAGCAGCCCGGTCCCAGGGTATACCGGGGAGCTGTTTTTT
CASSPVPGYTGELFF
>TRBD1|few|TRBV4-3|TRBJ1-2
TGCGCCAGCAGCCAAGATCGGACAGGGTCGCTTTACTATGGCTACACCTTC
CASSQDRTGSLYYGYTF
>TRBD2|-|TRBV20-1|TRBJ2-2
TGCAGTGCTAGAGGCCTAGCGGGAGGGCTCACGAACACCGGGGAGCTGTTTTTT
CSARGLAGGLTNTGELFF
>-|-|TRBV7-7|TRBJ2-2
TGTGCTAGCAGTCCTGAGCAGGCGAACACCGGGGAGCTGTTTTTT
CASSPEQANTGELFF
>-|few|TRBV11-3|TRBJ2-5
TGTGCCAGCAGCCATTTCGATGGGACCCAGTACTTC
CASSHFDGTQYF
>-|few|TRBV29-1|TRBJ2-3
TGCAGCGTTGCGTCCCTAAGCAGATCGGGTTGGGGTACGCAGTATTTT
CSVASLSRSGWGTQYF
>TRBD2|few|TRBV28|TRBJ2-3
TGTGCCAGCAGTTTCAATAGCGGGAGTGGTACAGATGCGCAGTATTTT
CASSFNSGSGTDAQYF
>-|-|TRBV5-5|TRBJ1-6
TGTGCCAGCAGCTTGGCTGGACAAAGCTCCTATAATTCACCCCTCCACTTT
CASSLAGQSSYNSPLHF
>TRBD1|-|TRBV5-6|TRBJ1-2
TGTGCCAGCAGCTACGACGCAGGGGACAGGTGGGATGGCTACACCTTC
CASSYDAGDRWDGYTF
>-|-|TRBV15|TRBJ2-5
TGTGCCACCAGCAGACCAGTCGAACAAGAGACCCAGTACTTC
CATSRPVEQETQYF
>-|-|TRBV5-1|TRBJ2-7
TGCGCCAGCAGCTTAAATCTGGGTGCTTTTCGAGAGCAGTACTTC
CASSLNLGAFREQYF
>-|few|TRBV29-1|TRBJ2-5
TGCAGCGTTGAACACCAACAAGAGACCCAGTACTTC
CSVEHQQETQYF
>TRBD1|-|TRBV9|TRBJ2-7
TGTGCCAGCAGCGTTTCCCAGGGACAGGGCTACGAGCAGTACTTC
CASSVSQGQGYEQYF
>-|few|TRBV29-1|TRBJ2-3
TGCAGCGTTGAAGACGGACTGGGGGATACGCAGTATTTT
CSVEDGLGDTQYF
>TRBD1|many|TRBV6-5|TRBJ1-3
TGTGCCAGCAGGATTGACAGGGACGGAAACACCATATATTTT
CASRIDRDGNTIYF
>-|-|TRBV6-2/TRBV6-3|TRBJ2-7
TGTGCCAGCAGTTGGTCTAGCCTCGAGCAGTACTTC
CASSWSSLEQYF
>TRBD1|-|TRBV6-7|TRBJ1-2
TGTGCCAGCAGTATGCGGGACAGCCCCAACTATGGCTACACCTTC
CASSMRDSPNYGYTF
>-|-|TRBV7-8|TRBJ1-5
TGTGCCAGCAGCTTAAACCCAAGGGCAGCCGGTAGATATAGCAATCAACCCCAGCATTTT
CASSLNPRAAGRYSNQPQHF
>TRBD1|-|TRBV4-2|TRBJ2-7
TGTGCCACAGGACAGGCCTACGAGCAGTACTTC
CATGQAYEQYF
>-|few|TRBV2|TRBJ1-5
TGTGCCAGCAGGGCAGCGTTACGGGGCAATCAGCCCCAGCATTTT
CASRAALRGNQPQHF
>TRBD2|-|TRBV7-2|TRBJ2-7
TGTGCCAGCAGCCCCCAGGGACTAGAGATCTACGAGCAGTACTTC
CASSPQGLEIYEQYF
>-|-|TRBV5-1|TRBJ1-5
TGCGCCAGCAGCTCAGGAGAGGGTTTAGCTCAGCCCCAGCATTTT
CASSSGEGLAQPQHF
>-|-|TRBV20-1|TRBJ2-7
TGCAGTGCTAGAGACTGCCTGTCCTACGAGCAGTACTTC
CSARDCLSYEQYF
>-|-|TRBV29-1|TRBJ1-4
TGCAGCGTGGGAATGGGAGAAAAACTGTTTTTT
CSVGMGEKLFF
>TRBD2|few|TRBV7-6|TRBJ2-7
TGTGCCAGCAGCAATGGACTAGCGGGAGGGCCCTCCCCCTACGAGCAGTACTTC
CASSNGLAGGPSPYEQYF
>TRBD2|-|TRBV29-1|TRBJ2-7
TGCAGCGTTGAACAACCGGGACTAGCGGCCTCCTACGAGCAGTACTTC
CSVEQPGLAASYEQYF
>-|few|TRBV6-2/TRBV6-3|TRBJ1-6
TGTGCCAGCAGTTCGAAGACTCTGAGCTCCTATAATTCACCCCTCCACTTT
CASSSKTLSSYNSPLHF
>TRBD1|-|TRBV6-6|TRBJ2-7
TGTGCCAGCACCCCAAGGGGGCTGGGGTACGAGCAGTACTTC
CASTPRGLGYEQYF
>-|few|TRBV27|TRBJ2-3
TGTGCCAGCAGTTCATCAGATATGCAGTATTTT
CASSSSDMQYF
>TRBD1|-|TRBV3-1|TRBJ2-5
TGTGCCAGCAGCCAGGTCCAGGGGGCTGCAGGGGAGACCCAGTACTTC
CASSQVQGAAGETQYF
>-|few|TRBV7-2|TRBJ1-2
TGTGCCAGCAGCTTTCGGTTGGGGGCTCGAGGCTACACCTTC
CASSFRLGARGYTF
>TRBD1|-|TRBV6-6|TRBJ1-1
TGTGCCAGCAGTTACACGGCAGGGGGCGAAGCTTTCTTT
CASSYTAGGEAFF
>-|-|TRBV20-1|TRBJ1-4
TGCAGTGCCCTAGGGACACTTGTTGCAACTAATGAAAAACTGTTTTTT
CSALGTLVATNEKLFF
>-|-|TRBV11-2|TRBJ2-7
TGTGCCAGCAGCTTAGATCCCGACAGGTCCTTTTACGAGCAGTACTTC
CASSLDPDRSFYEQYF
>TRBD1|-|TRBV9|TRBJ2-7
TGTGCCAGCAGCGTTACAGGGGCGGCCTACGAGCAGTACTTC
CASSVTGAAYEQYF
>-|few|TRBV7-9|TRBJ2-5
TGTGCCAGCAGCTTAGTTGTCAGCCAAGAGACCCAGTACTTC
CASSLVVSQETQYF
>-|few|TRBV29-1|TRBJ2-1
TGCAGCGGGGTCGACTTTTACAATGAGCAGTTCTTC
CSGVDFYNEQFF
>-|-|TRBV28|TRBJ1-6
TGTGCCAGCAGTTTACTCGTGAATTCACCCCTCCACTTT
CASSLLVNSPLHF
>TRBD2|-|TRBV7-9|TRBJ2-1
TGTGCCAGCGGGACTAGCTTCAGTGATGAGCAGTTCTTC
CASGTSFSDEQFF
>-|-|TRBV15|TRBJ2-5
TGTGCCACCAGCAATACTTCACTAAAGTGGCATTTTGAAGGAGAGACCCAGTACTTC
CATSNTSLKWHFEGETQYF
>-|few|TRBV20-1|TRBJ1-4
TGCAGTGCTAACCAGCCTATTAATGAAAAACTGTTTTTT
CSANQPINEKLFF
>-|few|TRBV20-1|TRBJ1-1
TGCAGTGCTCAGGGTTCCATGAACACTGAAGCTTTCTTT
CSAQGSMNTEAFF
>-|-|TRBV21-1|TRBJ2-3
TGTGCCAGCAGCAAGGTCCTTAGCGGGAGAAGCACAGATACGCAGTATTTT
CASSKVLSGRSTDTQYF
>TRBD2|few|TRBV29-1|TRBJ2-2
TGCAGCGTTCTAGCGGGAGGCGGGGAGCTGTTTTTT
CSVLAGGGELFF
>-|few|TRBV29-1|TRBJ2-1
TGCAGCGTTGTTTCGGCGTCCTTGGCCTACAATGAGCAGTTCTTC
CSVVSASLAYNEQFF
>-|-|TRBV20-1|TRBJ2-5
TGCAGCCTAATCGCTAACAAAGAGACCCAGTACTTC
CSLIANKETQYF
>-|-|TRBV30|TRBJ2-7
TGTGCCTGGACATCAGGCCTACCCTACGAGCAGTACTTC
CAWTSGLPYEQYF
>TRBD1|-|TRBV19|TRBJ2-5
TGTGCCAGTAGGCAGGACAGGGCCTCCTACGAGCTGTACTTC
CASRQDRASYELYF
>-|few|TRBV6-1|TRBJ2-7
TGTGCCAGCAGTGAATTTAGCGGCCTCGGGCCCTACGAGCAGTACTTC
CASSEFSGLGPYEQYF
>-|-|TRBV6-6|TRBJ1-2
TGTGCCAGCAGTTACTCCCTTACACAGCACTATGGCTACACCTTC
CASSYSLTQHYGYTF
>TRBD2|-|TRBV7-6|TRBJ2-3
TGTGCCAGCAGCTTAGCGAAGACTAGCATGGCAGATACGCAGTATTTT
CASSLAKTSMADTQYF
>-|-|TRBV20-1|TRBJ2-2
TGCAGTGCTAGAGCGCAGGGATTGAACACCGGGGAGCTGTTTTTT
CSARAQGLNTGELFF
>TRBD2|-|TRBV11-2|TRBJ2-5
TGTGCCAGCAGCTATGGGGGGGGTAACCAAGAGACCCAGTACTTC
CASSYGGGNQETQYF
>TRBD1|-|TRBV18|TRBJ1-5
TGTGCCAGCTCACAGGGGGCGAGCAATCAGCCCCAGCATTTT
CASSQGASNQPQHF
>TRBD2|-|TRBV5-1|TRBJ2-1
TGCGCCAGCAGCTTGGGGGACTATATAATTACTGAGCAGTTCTTC
CASSLGDYIITEQFF